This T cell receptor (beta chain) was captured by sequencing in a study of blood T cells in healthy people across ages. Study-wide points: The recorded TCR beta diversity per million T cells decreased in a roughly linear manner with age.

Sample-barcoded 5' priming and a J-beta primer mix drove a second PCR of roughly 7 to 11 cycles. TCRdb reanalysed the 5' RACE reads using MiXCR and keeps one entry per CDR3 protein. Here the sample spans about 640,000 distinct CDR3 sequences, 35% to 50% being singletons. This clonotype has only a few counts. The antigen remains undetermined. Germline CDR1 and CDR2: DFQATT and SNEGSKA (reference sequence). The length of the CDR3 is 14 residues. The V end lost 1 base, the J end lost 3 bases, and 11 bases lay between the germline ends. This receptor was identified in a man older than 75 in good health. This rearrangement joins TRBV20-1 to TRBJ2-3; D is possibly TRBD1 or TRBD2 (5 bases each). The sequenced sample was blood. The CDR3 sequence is CSARGDVKTDTQYF. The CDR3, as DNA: TGCAGTGCTAGAGGGGACGTTAAGACAGATACGCAGTATTTT.